This entry features one T cell receptor (beta chain) sequence. Only in-frame clones appear in the TCRdb table, and some are missing; sequencing was by immunoSEQ multiplex PCR. The table lists 23,000 or so clones, about four fifths of them singletons. This sample is drawn from a study of blood T cell repertoires in COVID-19. For the study at large: Samples came from the United States, Italy and Spain, spanning acute and convalescent COVID-19.

This CDR3 comprises 16 residues. The V gene lost 2 bases and the J gene lost 4 bases, with 15 bases spanning the gap. CDR1 and CDR2 from the germline V gene are LGHNT and FRNRAP. The sample comprised peripheral blood. This clonotype was sampled from a man in his 70s with acute or convalescent COVID-19. The V and J genes are TRBV12-5 and TRBJ2-1; D is possibly TRBD2 (6 bases). The CDR3 sequence is CASGLPGTYPYNEQFF. CDR3 bases: TGTGCTAGTGGTTTGCCCGGGACTTACCCTTACAATGAGCAGTTCTTC. Filled out from reference TRBV12-5 and TRBJ2-1, the complete variable domain reads DARVTQTPRHKVTEMGQEVTMRCQPILGHNTVFWYRQTMMQGLELLAYFRNRAPLDDSGMPKDRFSAEMPDATLATLKIQPSEPRDSAVYFCASGLPGTYPYNEQFFGPGTRLTVL.